The clone carrying this T cell receptor (beta chain) was detected only a few times. Its antigen is currently unknown. There are 11 residues in the CDR3. Per the germline V gene, CDR1 is GTSNPN and CDR2 is SVGIG (reference sequence). Deletions cut 2 bases from V and 8 bases from J, with 8 bases between. These data come from a study of OX40 agonist ivuxolimab in advanced cancers. Study-wide findings and caveats: Among T cells, CD8+ cells averaged more expanded clones than CD4+ cells. Both blood CD4+ and CD8+ T cells showed clonal growth by week 6 at 0.1 to 3.0 mg/kg.

Anyone with autoimmune disease history or systemic immunosuppression was excluded. Method: immunoSEQ multiplex PCR; TCRdb's copy keeps in-frame clones and lacks some. The data show about 65,000 clones, about four fifths seen once. The sequence was collected from an adult with an advanced solid tumor such as melanoma, head and neck, liver or kidney cancer. This sequence joins TRBV30 and TRBJ2-3, with TRBD1 as a possible D gene (5 bases). The sample was CD4+ or CD8+ T cells sorted from blood, taken in a trial of the OX40 agonist ivuxolimab. For the CDR3, the DNA is TGTGCCTGGAGTTGGCAGGGTACGCAGTATTTT. Amino acids: CAWSWQGTQYF.